Sequencing of this TCR beta chain was carried out in a study of radiation and T cells in renal cell carcinoma. Looking at the study overall: Nephrectomy followed 15 Gy stereotactic body radiation by 4 weeks.

This CDR3 contains 15 residues. Germline CDR1 is SNHLY and CDR2 is FYNNEI. V dropped 6 bases and J dropped 4; count of bases not matched to a gene: 10. Profiling relied on immunoSEQ multiplex PCR, and the TCRdb table lists in-frame clones only, not all of them. The sample records about 130,000 clones, over 75% being singletons. Regarding the study as a whole: Pretreatment tumor biopsies were lacking, so baseline clonotypes are unknown.

Time point here: baseline pretreatment blood. Treatment denoted: 15 Gy SBRT to primary tumor, nephrectomy 4 weeks later. Radiation-treated patients gave blood at baseline, week 2 and week 4. The patient's renal cell carcinoma had clear cell pathology. Points on this clone: Its target is unknown.

The chain carries TRBV2 and TRBJ1-2; TRBD1 agrees at 8 bases. This sequence was found in a woman between 50 and 59 years old with renal cell carcinoma. Sequencing was performed on blood, taken from a patient whose treatment included radiotherapy and nephrectomy. The chain's CDR3 is CASRVPGQVTYGYTF. In DNA, the CDR3 is TGTGCCAGCAGGGTCCCGGGACAGGTAACCTATGGCTACACCTTC. The whole variable domain, filled in from reference TRBV2 and TRBJ1-2, reads EPEVTQTPSHQVTQMGQEVILRCVPISNHLYFYWYRQILGQKVEFLVSFYNNEISEKSEIFDDQFSVERPDGSNFTLKIRSTKLEDSAMYFCASRVPGQVTYGYTFGSGTRLTVV.